The present entry profiles one TCR beta chain with its context. The antigen is not known. The sample originates from a study of shared clonotypes between healthy human individuals. Study context: Donors were a couple of women and a few men aged 18 to 49. Notes on the study in general: Clonotype sharing among donors was expected to depend on sequencing depth.

Germline CDR1 is SGHTS and CDR2 is YDEGEE. V was trimmed by 3 bases and J by 1 base, leaving 5 bases between them. The CDR3 totals 12 residues. At a deep level, the assay was run. The material for each subset, its genomic DNA, was split evenly across several immunoSEQ plates. TCRdb keeps only in-frame clones here, not all; method: immunoSEQ multiplex PCR. The sample carries 450,000 or so clones, approximately 80% recorded once. The source of this sequence is a woman in her thirties or forties in good health. Some clones in this sample may be carry-over from other donors' samples. Sample: PBMCs. The V and J genes are TRBV5-8 and TRBJ2-7, with D unresolved. CDR3 protein: CASSSVSYEQYF. CDR3 nucleotide sequence: TGTGCCAGCAGCTCCGTGTCCTACGAGCAGTACTTC.